The clone carrying this TCR beta chain was picked up many times. Its target is not known. The sample belongs to a study of CD8 T cells in ankylosing spondylitis. Overall study findings and caveats: Past studies reported some motif variants in reactive arthritis synovial fluid and blood. Characteristic, it appeared, of ankylosing spondylitis blood was a TCR beta motif of about eight highly homologous variants.

MiXCR, applied by TCRdb to the 5' RACE reads, yields one record per CDR3 protein. The sample records a few hundred thousand distinct CDR3 sequences, approximately 8% being singletons. Source material: blood, either unsorted or a sorted T cell fraction (not recorded which). The TCR comes from a male donor with ankylosing spondylitis.

CDR3 nucleotides: TGTGCCAGCAGTTGGGGGAGTCTAAGGGAGACCCAGTACTTC. Translated: CASSWGSLRETQYF. The rearrangement links TRBV12-3 or TRBV12-4 to TRBJ2-5; D possibly uses TRBD1 or TRBD2 (5 bases each). This CDR3 is built from 14 residues. V was cut by 4 bases and J by 5 bases, with 14 bases left in between.